This entry lists 4 T cell receptor beta chains sequenced from one sample in a study of OX40 agonist ivuxolimab in advanced cancers. Using immunoSEQ multiplex PCR, the repertoire was profiled, and TCRdb retains in-frame clones only, with some absent. The sample contains about 12,000 clones, roughly 75% of which appear only once. The starting material was CD4+ or CD8+ T cells sorted from blood, obtained in a trial of the OX40 agonist ivuxolimab. The origin of the receptors is an adult with an advanced solid tumor such as melanoma, head and neck, liver or kidney cancer.

This chain links TRBV27 with TRBJ2-1; 7 nucleotides line up with TRBD2. There are 14 residues in the CDR3. CDR1 is MNHEY and CDR2 is SMNVEV in the germline V gene (reference sequence). The V gene end was trimmed by 6 bases and the J gene end by 2 bases; junction bases not matched to a gene: 4. This CDR3 is CASRPSGTYNEQFF. The CDR3 bases are TGTGCCAGCAGGCCTAGCGGAACCTACAATGAGCAGTTCTTC.

J is TRBJ2-7 and V is TRBV2, with D possibly being TRBD1 (6 bases). V shed 4 bases and J shed 0 bases, with 7 bases lying between them. This CDR3 region has 13 residues. CDR1 is SNHLY, CDR2 FYNNEI, per germline. CDR3 sequence reads: CASSGTASYEQYF. The CDR3 DNA sequence: TGTGCCAGCAGTGGGACAGCCTCCTACGAGCAGTACTTC.

V and J are TRBV2 and TRBJ2-2; D is perhaps TRBD1 or TRBD2 (5 bases each). This CDR3 is built from 15 residues. V lost 3 bases and J lost 5, with 13 bases in between. The germline V gene encodes CDR1 SNHLY and CDR2 FYNNEI. The CDR3 sequence is CASSDRDPLTGELFF. The CDR3 nucleotides read TGTGCCAGCAGTGATAGGGACCCCTTAACCGGGGAGCTGTTTTTT.

This clone was picked up one time. The CDR3 nucleotides are TGTGCCAGCAGCCAAGCCTTCACAGGGGCTGGAAACACCATATATTTT. Translating it yields CASSQAFTGAGNTIYF. J is TRBJ1-3 and V is TRBV4-2; 7 nucleotides match TRBD1. The CDR3 extends over 16 amino acids. Unmatched junction bases numbered 5, after V lost 1 base and J lost 2 bases. Germline V gene data show CDR1 as LGHNA and CDR2 as YNFKEQ.